This T cell receptor beta chain was sequenced during a study of T cell responses to AZD1222 COVID-19 vaccine. In the study overall: Pooled in the analysis were second doses at about 4 or about 12 weeks.

TCRdb's copy holds only in-frame clones and misses some; the assay was immunoSEQ multiplex PCR. This table holds 100,000 to 150,000 clones, about 88% found once. Germline CDR1 is MDHEN and CDR2 is SYDVKM. The CDR3 extends over 19 amino acids. V was clipped by 2 bases and J by 7 bases; unmatched bases: 16. The study, taken as a whole, reports: Among those given AZD1222, only five to seven were seropositive at baseline.

About this clone itself: Its antigen is unidentified.

This specimen consisted of peripheral blood, obtained on day 0 of AZD1222 vaccination. This TCR was sampled from an adult in good health. The V gene is TRBV28, the J gene TRBJ1-6; 8 positions agree with TRBD1. CDR3 loop: CASSLPGQAFTGENSPLHF. The CDR3 DNA sequence: TGTGCCAGCAGTTTACCGGGACAGGCATTCACTGGGGAAAATTCACCCCTCCACTTT.